This TCR beta chain was profiled in a study of blood T cell repertoires in COVID-19. Study at large: T cells, B-cell-depleted T cells, or PBMCs provided the cDNA or gDNA that served as material.

The germline V gene has CDR1 LGHDT and CDR2 YNNKEL (reference sequence). V was pared by 2 bases and J by 10 bases, with 11 bases between. This CDR3 has 12 amino acids. Profiled with immunoSEQ multiplex PCR; TCRdb holds only in-frame clones, not every one. The sample has approximately 170,000 clones, roughly 86% seen once. This chain connects TRBV3-1 (or the pseudogene TRBV3-2) to TRBJ1-1; D is perhaps TRBD1 (6 bases). The receptor's source is a woman older than 75 in a cohort sampled during active or convalescent COVID-19. Material for sequencing was peripheral blood. This CDR3 is CASSQTGPGAFF. The CDR3 DNA is TGTGCCAGCAGCCAAACAGGGCCGGGAGCTTTCTTT.